Included here is one TCR beta chain sequence, with context. Donors consisted of healthy bone marrow donors. These data come from a study of cytomegalovirus exposure and HLA in healthy donors. Primers: 60 Vbeta forward and 13 Jbeta reverse. Sequencing used immunoSEQ multiplex PCR; TCRdb keeps in-frame clones, though not all of them. This table holds about 170,000 clones, 75% to 85% found once. V was pared by 0 bases and J by 0 bases, with 10 bases of the junction left unmatched. Germline loops: CDR1 SGHAT, CDR2 FQNNGV. The CDR3 covers 20 residues. The rearrangement uses TRBV11-2 and TRBJ2-1; 11 bases fit TRBD2. The material sequenced was PBMCs. This sequence originates from a female donor in good health and CMV-seronegative. CDR3: CASSLEVSGRAPSSYNEQFF. CDR3 DNA sequence: TGTGCCAGCAGCTTAGAGGTTAGCGGGAGGGCCCCCAGCTCCTACAATGAGCAGTTCTTC.